The clone carrying this TCR beta chain was seen at least ten times. Antigen unknown. The CDR3 is 14 amino acids. V shed 8 bases, J shed 2 bases, and the junction held 5 bases outside the gene matches. Germline V CDR1 and CDR2: MNHEY, SVGAGI. The data were taken from a study of T cells after yellow fever vaccination. TCRdb recomputed calls from the 5' RACE reads with MiXCR, one row per CDR3 protein. The table shows about 150,000 distinct CDR3 sequences, with around 6.3% occurring only once. Overall study results and limits: The booster response re-showed most primary clones: 96% CD4, about 89% CD8.

The chain carries TRBV6-5 and TRBJ1-4; 7 bases are shared with TRBD1. The clonotype was recovered from a man aged 25-40 years who received the YFV17D yellow fever vaccine. Sequences were derived from CD4+ T cells sorted from PBMCs, sampled 10 days after the yellow fever booster vaccination. The CDR3: CASHTGVTNEKLFF. For the CDR3, the DNA is TGTGCCAGCCATACAGGGGTTACTAATGAAAAACTGTTTTTT.